A single sample gave rise to the 24 T cell receptor beta chains below, sequenced in a study of T cells in Graves' hyperthyroidism and ophthalmopathy. RNA transcripts served as the template for amplifying TCR beta CDR3 regions. The HTBI primer set drove a first-round RT-PCR of the TCR CDR3. From the multiplex PCR reads, TCRdb called clonotypes with MiXCR, one entry per CDR3 protein. Of around 350,000 distinct CDR3 sequences in the sample, about 13% were seen once. Sample: blood. All receptors derive from a woman between 18 and 30 years old with Graves' hyperthyroidism.

The table lists this clonotype with many counts. The junction shows a germline mismatch at one end, possibly a read error. The chain is built from TRBV20-1 and TRBJ2-3, with D maybe TRBD2 (7 bases). This CDR3 has 15 residues. In germline, CDR1 is DFQATT, CDR2 SNEGSKA (reference sequence). Here the CDR3 reads CSARGGARRTDTQYF. In DNA form, the CDR3 reads TGCAGTGCCAGAGGGGGGGCGCGTCGCACAGATACGCAGTATTTT.

This clonotype was seen only a few times. The genes are TRBV19 and TRBJ1-3, with 8 positions matching TRBD1. The CDR3 is 16 residues long. Looked up from germline, CDR1 is LNHDA and CDR2 is SQIVND (reference sequence). Trimming removed 7 bases from V and 0 bases from J; junction bases left unmatched: 8. The CDR3 sequence: CASTRDRTNSGNTIYF. In DNA, the CDR3 is TGTGCCAGTACCCGGGACAGGACAAACTCTGGAAACACCATATATTTT. The full variable domain, rest sourced from reference TRBV19 and TRBJ1-3, is DGGITQSPKYLFRKEGQNVTLSCEQNLNHDAMYWYRQDPGQGLRLIYYSQIVNDFQKGDIAEGYSVSREKKESFPLTVTSAQKNPTAFYLCASTRDRTNSGNTIYFGEGSWLTVV.

This clonotype occurred many times. The V call is TRBV3-1, the J call TRBJ1-1; TRBD1 matches 9 bases. With V trimmed by 4 bases and J by 0 bases, 3 bases remained unmatched. Germline V gene data show CDR1 as LGHDT and CDR2 as YNNKEL (reference sequence). CDR3 length equals 15 residues. The CDR3 protein is CASSPRTGVNTEAFF. The CDR3 DNA sequence: TGTGCCAGCAGCCCAAGGACAGGGGTGAACACTGAAGCTTTCTTT. The variable domain in full, with the rest retrieved from reference TRBV3-1 and TRBJ1-1, is DTAVSQTPKYLVTQMGNDKSIKCEQNLGHDTMYWYKQDSKKFLKIMFSYNNKELIINETVPNRFSPKSPDKAHLNLHINSLELGDSAVYFCASSPRTGVNTEAFFGQGTRLTVV.

There are many counts of this clonotype. The chain employs TRBV12-3 or TRBV12-4 and TRBJ2-7; no reliable D call. Trimming stripped 6 bases from V and 3 bases from J, with 15 bases between. The CDR3 is 14 amino acids. The CDR3 nucleotides read TGTGCCAGCAGCCTCTTTTCTGGCGTCTACGAGCAGTACTTC. Translated, it gives CASSLFSGVYEQYF.

This clonotype was counted ten times or more. J is TRBJ1-5 and V is TRBV2, with TRBD1 matching over 10 bases. Unmatched junction bases numbered 7, after V lost 6 bases and J lost 8 bases. From germline, CDR1 is SNHLY and CDR2 FYNNEI. The CDR3 length is 14 residues. For the CDR3, the DNA is TGTGCCAGCAGGGGGGACAGGGGTTATGAGCCCCAGCATTTT. Its translation: CASRGDRGYEPQHF.

This clonotype was counted a few times. V is TRBV24-1 and J is TRBJ2-1; a weak D match, TRBD2 (6 bases). Germline V gene lookup returns CDR1 KGHDR and CDR2 SFDVKD. CDR3 length: 14 residues. V shed 4 bases and J shed 4 bases, with 10 bases lying between them. The CDR3 region is CATSDQGLYNEQFF. CDR3 bases: TGTGCCACCAGTGACCAGGGACTTTACAATGAGCAGTTCTTC.

The table lists this clonotype with many counts. The chain recombines TRBV3-1 with TRBJ2-7; possibly TRBD2 for D (6 bases). With 4 bases removed from V and 6 bases from J, the gap between germline ends came to 16 bases. Germline-derived CDR1 and CDR2 are LGHDT and YNNKEL (reference sequence). CDR3 length: 14 residues. The CDR3 region has the DNA TGTGCCAGCAGCCCTGGAGGAGGGATCGGCGAGCAGTACTTC. Amino acids: CASSPGGGIGEQYF.

This clonotype was recorded at least ten times. This chain uses TRBV12-3 or TRBV12-4 with TRBJ1-2; 10 nucleotides match TRBD1. CDR3 length: 16 residues. V lost 5 bases to trimming and J lost 5 bases; unmatched junction nucleotides: 11. CDR3 in amino acids: CASSPSRQGARYGYTF. In DNA, the CDR3 is TGTGCCAGCAGTCCCTCAAGACAGGGGGCCCGTTATGGCTACACCTTC.

This clonotype has a handful of counts. The chain uses TRBV6-1 and TRBJ1-4; D remains ambiguous. Trimming stripped 4 bases from V and 5 bases from J, with 11 bases between. Germline V gene data show CDR1 as MNHNS and CDR2 as SASEGT. CDR3 length equals 14 residues. CDR3: CASSAGDINEKLFF. The CDR3 DNA reads as TGTGCCAGCAGTGCGGGAGACATCAATGAAAAACTGTTTTTT.

This clonotype has at least ten counts. The chain combines TRBV12-5 with TRBJ2-3; possible D gene TRBD1, 5 bases. The CDR3 runs 19 residues. Germline CDR1 is LGHNT and CDR2 is FRNRAP. V shed 1 base and J shed 1 base, with 21 bases lying between them. The CDR3 nucleotides are TGTGCTAGTGGTTTGGACCTAGGCTCAGGGTCCGGCCGCACAGATACGCAGTATTTT. The encoded protein is CASGLDLGSGSGRTDTQYF.

This clonotype was found many times. As DNA, the CDR3 is TGCAGTGCTCCAGGAGGGCAGGCGTATACAGATACGCAGTATTTT. Translation gives CSAPGGQAYTDTQYF. V and J are TRBV20-1 and TRBJ2-3; weak D call: TRBD2 (6 bases). Trimming left V 5 bases short and J 3 bases short, with 18 bases between. The CDR3 runs to 15 residues. Germline V gene data show CDR1 as DFQATT and CDR2 as SNEGSKA (reference sequence).

The table lists this clonotype with a few counts. The CDR3 carries no conserved terminal phenylalanine or tryptophan, so it likely arises from a read error. This chain connects TRBV7-9 to TRBJ1-1; a possible D gene is TRBD1 (5 bases). CDR3 size: 15 residues. V lost 4 bases, J lost 3 bases, and 15 bases lay in between. Germline lookup yields CDR1 SEHNR and CDR2 FQNEAQ (reference sequence). The CDR3: CASSSGTGGDTEAFL. As DNA, the CDR3 is TGTGCCAGCAGCTCCGGGACGGGGGGGGACACTGAAGCTTTCCTT.

V gene TRBV5-1 combines with J gene TRBJ1-4; the match to TRBD1 covers 10 bases. Germline values: CDR1 SGHRS, CDR2 YFSETQ. The CDR3 extends over 14 amino acids. The V gene end was trimmed by 3 bases and the J gene end by 8 bases; junction bases not matched to a gene: 4. CDR3 DNA: TGCGCCAGCAGCTGGCGGACAGGGGGGGAAAAACTGTTTTTT. Translated, it gives CASSWRTGGEKLFF.

Many counts were recorded for this clonotype. V and J are TRBV14 and TRBJ1-1, with unresolved D. The CDR3 runs to 13 residues. Germline CDR1 is SGHDN and CDR2 is FVKESK. V was pared by 4 bases and J by 4 bases, with 10 bases between. In DNA form, the CDR3 reads TGTGCCAGCAGCCTAGAAGGCGTCACTGAAGCTTTCTTT. Residues: CASSLEGVTEAFF.

This clonotype appeared many times. The V and J genes are TRBV27 and TRBJ1-6; the D is unclear. Trimming shortened V by 8 bases and J by 6 bases, and 8 bases separated the two germline ends. The CDR3 spans 12 residues. Germline V lookup: CDR1 MNHEY, CDR2 SMNVEV (reference sequence). The CDR3: CASGQTNSPLHF. Written as DNA, the CDR3 is TGTGCCAGCGGTCAGACTAATTCACCCCTCCACTTT.

This clonotype has a count of ten or more. As DNA, the CDR3 is TGTGCCAGCAGCCGTCGGGAGGGCACAGATACGCAGTATTTT. Protein product: CASSRREGTDTQYF. This sequence joins TRBV11-1 and TRBJ2-3; TRBD2 agrees at 7 bases. Germline V CDR1 and CDR2: SGHAT, FQDESV (reference sequence). V was clipped by 5 bases and J by 1 base; unmatched bases: 3. There are 14 residues in the CDR3.

The sample holds a few counts of this clonotype. CDR3 in DNA: TGCGCCAGCAGCCAAGCCCCCGGGACAGGGACCGAGCAGTACTTC. Amino acids: CASSQAPGTGTEQYF. The chain employs TRBV4-1 and TRBJ2-7; 9 bases are shared with TRBD1. The germline gives CDR1 MGHRA, CDR2 YSYEKL. The CDR3 runs 15 residues. The J segment lost 6 bases and the V segment lost 1 base, leaving 7 bases of the junction unmatched.

In its sample, this clonotype was seen many times. V is TRBV6-1 and J is TRBJ1-1; TRBD1 might be the D (6 bases). Deletions cut 4 bases from V and 5 bases from J, with 17 bases between. The length of the CDR3 is 15 residues. CDR1 MNHNS and CDR2 SASEGT come from the germline V gene. The CDR3 spells CASSALQGGKTEAFF. DNA of the CDR3: TGTGCCAGCAGTGCACTACAGGGAGGAAAAACTGAAGCTTTCTTT.

This clonotype was seen ten or more times. The V and J genes are TRBV2 and TRBJ2-7, with TRBD1 identical over 8 bases. The CDR3 is 14 amino acids. Trimming at V came to 6 bases and at J to 7 bases, leaving 11 bases not matched to a gene. Germline values: CDR1 SNHLY, CDR2 FYNNEI. DNA of the CDR3: TGTGCCAGCAGCGTACTGACAGGGGTCCTGGAGCAGTACTTC. The encoded protein is CASSVLTGVLEQYF.

This clonotype has ten or more counts. This rearrangement joins TRBV7-9 to TRBJ2-1, with 10 bases that match TRBD2. Germline V gene sequence: CDR1 SEHNR, CDR2 FQNEAQ (reference sequence). The CDR3 is 18 amino acids. Trimming removed 2 bases from V and 3 bases from J; junction bases left unmatched: 10. CDR3 residues: CASSLLAGASIHYNEQFF. The DNA for the CDR3 is TGTGCCAGCAGCTTACTAGCGGGAGCTAGTATCCACTACAATGAGCAGTTCTTC.

The chain employs TRBV6-1 and TRBJ1-2; D gene ambiguous. CDR1 is MNHNS, CDR2 SASEGT, per germline. Trimming pared 1 base from V and 0 bases from J, leaving 6 bases between. The CDR3 is 14 residues long. The CDR3 coding sequence is TGTGCCAGCAGTGAAGTGCGGCCTAACTATGGCTACACCTTC. This encodes CASSEVRPNYGYTF.

This clonotype was counted many times. The rearrangement links TRBV3-1 to TRBJ1-5; D not certain. Germline lookup yields CDR1 LGHDT and CDR2 YNNKEL (reference sequence). V was pared by 0 bases and J by 7 bases, with 10 bases between. CDR3 size: 14 residues. This chain's CDR3 is CASSQERGGQPQHF. The CDR3 DNA is TGTGCCAGCAGCCAAGAGCGGGGAGGGCAGCCCCAGCATTTT. The variable domain in full, completed from reference TRBV3-1 and TRBJ1-5, reads DTAVSQTPKYLVTQMGNDKSIKCEQNLGHDTMYWYKQDSKKFLKIMFSYNNKELIINETVPNRFSPKSPDKAHLNLHINSLELGDSAVYFCASSQERGGQPQHFGDGTRLSIL.

This clonotype was detected many times. The chain has TRBV3-1 and TRBJ2-7; D is undetermined. V lost 0 bases, J lost 4 bases, and 13 bases lay in between. The CDR3 runs 15 residues. Germline-derived CDR1 and CDR2 are LGHDT and YNNKEL (reference sequence). DNA of the CDR3: TGTGCCAGCAGCCAAGATAGGTCGTTGTTATACGAGCAGTACTTC. Translated, it gives CASSQDRSLLYEQYF.

This clonotype showed up many times. The chain joins TRBV7-8 to TRBJ1-6; unclear D gene. The germline V gene encodes CDR1 SGHVS and CDR2 FQNEAQ. The CDR3 length is 17 residues. With 2 bases removed from V and 8 bases from J, the gap between germline ends came to 19 bases. The DNA of the CDR3 is TGTGCCAGCAGCTTACTACTGATGCGGGTTGAGGATTCACCCCTCCACTTT. Protein sequence: CASSLLLMRVEDSPLHF.